This entry lists 27 T cell receptor beta chains sequenced from one sample in a study of blood T cell repertoires in COVID-19. Method: immunoSEQ multiplex PCR; TCRdb's copy keeps in-frame clones and lacks some. The data contain more than 100,000 clones, about 79% of them seen just once; the ten biggest clones take up around 3.9%. The material sequenced was peripheral blood. The receptors stem from a woman of 80 years or more with acute or convalescent COVID-19.

The CDR3 DNA sequence: TGTGCCAGCAGTCGACCAGGGGTACATGGCTACACCTTC. Protein sequence: CASSRPGVHGYTF. V and J are TRBV5-6 and TRBJ1-2; perhaps TRBD1 as D (6 bases). Trimming removed 5 bases from V and 6 bases from J, with 14 bases in between. Germline V lookup: CDR1 SGHDT, CDR2 YYEEEE. The length of the CDR3 is 13 residues.

This clone appeared a single time. V gene TRBV2 combines with J gene TRBJ1-2, with 9 bases matching TRBD1. CDR3 length: 13 amino acids. V lost 4 bases and J lost 6; bases outside the gene matches: 3. Per the germline V gene, CDR1 is SNHLY and CDR2 is FYNNEI. The DNA of the CDR3 is TGTGCCAGCAGTGGGGACAGGGCAAATGGCTACACCTTC. Its translation is CASSGDRANGYTF. Supplemented by reference TRBV2 and TRBJ1-2, the full variable domain reads EPEVTQTPSHQVTQMGQEVILRCVPISNHLYFYWYRQILGQKVEFLVSFYNNEISEKSEIFDDQFSVERPDGSNFTLKIRSTKLEDSAMYFCASSGDRANGYTFGSGTRLTVV.

This chain connects TRBV5-1 to TRBJ1-1; weak D call: TRBD1 (5 bases). Trimming left V 2 bases short and J 1 base short, with 9 bases between. The CDR3 length is 14 residues. The germline V gene has CDR1 SGHRS and CDR2 YFSETQ. The DNA of the CDR3 is TGCGCCAGCAGCTTCCAGGGAGGGAACACTGAAGCTTTCTTT. Protein sequence: CASSFQGGNTEAFF.

The rearrangement links TRBV4-3 to TRBJ2-7, with D hard to call. Germline values: CDR1 LGHNA, CDR2 YSLEER. The V gene lost 0 bases and the J gene lost 0 bases, with 9 bases spanning the gap. The CDR3 has 15 amino acids. Here the CDR3 reads CASSQEYLPSYEQYF. CDR3 sequence (DNA): TGCGCCAGCAGCCAAGAATACTTACCCTCCTACGAGCAGTACTTC.

This chain uses TRBV4-2 with TRBJ2-1; 9 positions agree with TRBD1. CDR3 length: 18 amino acids. Germline V gene data show CDR1 as LGHNA and CDR2 as YNFKEQ. V trimming: 5 bases; J trimming: 3 bases; junction bases outside the gene matches: 14. CDR3 residues: CASSSTPQTGGLYNEQFF. CDR3 nucleotides: TGTGCCAGCAGCTCTACACCGCAAACAGGGGGCCTCTACAATGAGCAGTTCTTC.

The chain employs TRBV6-2 or TRBV6-3 and TRBJ2-5; D gene uncertain. Germline values: CDR1 MNHEY, CDR2 SVGEGT. The ends were cut back, 2 bases at V and 0 bases at J, with 7 bases in the middle. The CDR3 sequence is 14 residues long. The CDR3 protein is CASSYGPDQETQYF. The CDR3 nucleotides read TGTGCCAGCAGTTACGGGCCAGACCAAGAGACCCAGTACTTC.

The J gene is TRBJ2-1, the V gene TRBV7-6; TRBD2 matches 9 bases. The CDR3 loop spans 17 amino acids. The V segment lost 5 bases and the J segment 8 bases; nucleotides outside the gene matches: 16. Looked up from germline, CDR1 is SGHVS and CDR2 is FNYEAQ. This CDR3 is CASSGRSAGLAVYEQFF. For the CDR3, the DNA is TGTGCCAGCAGCGGAAGAAGCGCGGGACTAGCTGTTTATGAGCAGTTCTTC. Based on the CDR3 plus reference TRBV7-6 and TRBJ2-1, the full variable domain is GAGVSQSPRYKVTKRGQDVALRCDPISGHVSLYWYRQALGQGPEFLTYFNYEAQQDKSGLPNDRFSAERPEGSISTLTIQRTEQRDSAMYRCASSGRSAGLAVYEQFFGPGTRLTVL.

As DNA, the CDR3 is TGTGCCAGCAGCGTTTACAGCTCAACTAATGAAAAACTGTTTTTT. Its protein product is CASSVYSSTNEKLFF. V gene TRBV9 combines with J gene TRBJ1-4; the D is unclear. V lost 2 bases and J lost 0, with 8 bases in between. The length of the CDR3 is 15 residues. Per the germline V gene, CDR1 is SGDLS and CDR2 is YYNGEE.

The chain is built from TRBV7-9 and TRBJ1-6; 7 bases map to TRBD1. The CDR3 consists of 14 residues. J lost 10 bases, V lost 2 bases, and 5 bases had no gene match. Germline V gives CDR1 SEHNR, CDR2 FQNEAQ (reference sequence). The CDR3 loop reads CASSLQGVGSPLHF. As DNA, the CDR3 is TGTGCCAGCAGCTTACAGGGGGTAGGGTCACCCCTCCACTTT.

V usage is TRBV6-5 and J usage is TRBJ1-1; D not resolved. Germline values: CDR1 MNHEY, CDR2 SVGAGI. V was shortened by 7 bases and J by 4 bases, with 13 bases between the two germline ends. CDR3 size: 13 residues. The CDR3 nucleotides are TGTGCCAGCACCGCCCGAGGCGGCACTGAAGCTTTCTTT. Protein sequence: CASTARGGTEAFF.

This chain links TRBV27 with TRBJ1-6, with D perhaps matching TRBD1 (5 bases). Germline CDR1 MNHEY, CDR2 SMNVEV (reference sequence). The V and J ends lost 6 bases and 7 bases respectively, with 10 bases between them. There are 13 residues in the CDR3. The CDR3 sequence is CASSAGWNSPLHF. CDR3 DNA sequence: TGTGCCAGCAGCGCAGGGTGGAATTCACCCCTCCACTTT.

The chain carries TRBV5-1 and TRBJ2-7; the match to TRBD2 covers 11 bases. This CDR3 has 14 residues. V lost 3 bases and J lost 5; bases outside the gene matches: 4. The germline CDR1 and CDR2 sequences are SGHRS and YFSETQ. CDR3 loop: CASSSGLAENEQYF. CDR3 coding DNA: TGCGCCAGCAGCTCGGGACTAGCGGAAAACGAGCAGTACTTC.

The chain links TRBV2 to TRBJ2-2, with 7 bases fitting TRBD1. The J segment lost 7 bases and the V segment lost 8 bases, leaving 7 bases of the junction unmatched. This CDR3 contains 13 residues. Looked up from germline, CDR1 is SNHLY and CDR2 is FYNNEI. The CDR3 here is CASLTGENGELFF. The CDR3 nucleotides are TGTGCCAGCCTCACAGGGGAAAACGGGGAGCTGTTTTTT.

Remarks on this clone: The sample carries other DNA sequences with the same CDR3. The chain carries TRBV11-1 and TRBJ1-2, with 9 bases aligning to TRBD1. Germline lookup yields CDR1 SGHAT and CDR2 FQDESV (reference sequence). The CDR3 is 14 amino acids. V lost 5 bases, J lost 5 bases, and 6 bases stayed unmatched. DNA for the CDR3: TGTGCCAGCAGCCCGACGGGACAGGGATATGGCTACACCTTC. It codes for CASSPTGQGYGYTF.

The chain uses TRBV4-1 and TRBJ1-5, with no clear D. Trimming took off 0 bases at V and 0 bases at J, with 12 bases between the two ends. CDR1 and CDR2 (germline): MGHRA, YSYEKL. The CDR3 has 17 residues. The CDR3 spells CASSQEAADYSNQPQHF. The CDR3 bases are TGCGCCAGCAGCCAAGAAGCGGCGGATTATAGCAATCAGCCCCAGCATTTT.

The chain is built from TRBV5-1 and TRBJ1-3; D is ambiguous. CDR1 is SGHRS, CDR2 YFSETQ, per germline. V lost 0 bases to trimming and J lost 0 bases, with 10 bases between them. The CDR3 extends over 16 amino acids. CDR3 protein: CASSLAGEGSGNTIYF. CDR3 nucleotides: TGCGCCAGCAGCTTGGCCGGGGAAGGCTCTGGAAACACCATATATTTT.

The V gene is TRBV9, the J gene TRBJ1-3; 7 bases line up with TRBD1. This CDR3 has 14 amino acids. The J segment lost 2 bases and the V segment lost 2 bases, leaving 1 base of the junction unmatched. Germline values: CDR1 SGDLS, CDR2 YYNGEE. The CDR3 DNA reads as TGTGCCAGCAGCGTTCAGGGGGCTGGAAACACCATATATTTT. Its translation is CASSVQGAGNTIYF. Using reference TRBV9 and TRBJ1-3 for the parts outside the CDR3, the full variable domain is DSGVTQTPKHLITATGQRVTLRCSPRSGDLSVYWYQQSLDQGLQFLIQYYNGEERAKGNILERFSAQQFPDLHSELNLSSLELGDSALYFCASSVQGAGNTIYFGEGSWLTVV.

V and J are TRBV4-1 and TRBJ2-7, with 7 bases matching TRBD2. The CDR3 covers 14 residues. The V segment lost 2 bases and the J segment 5 bases; nucleotides outside the gene matches: 6. Per germline, CDR1 MGHRA and CDR2 YSYEKL. CDR3 residues: CASSQRGSGDEQYF. The CDR3 DNA reads as TGCGCCAGCAGCCAACGCGGGAGTGGCGACGAGCAGTACTTC.

The chain is built from TRBV6-6 and TRBJ2-7, with D unclear. The length of the CDR3 is 11 residues. V lost 8 bases and J lost 1, with 6 bases in between. The germline V gene has CDR1 MNHNY and CDR2 SVGAGI (reference sequence). The DNA of the CDR3 is TGTGCCAGCGCCGGGTCCTACGAGCAGTACTTC. Its translation: CASAGSYEQYF.

A note on this clone: This same CDR3 is encoded by further DNA sequences in the sample. The chain links TRBV7-8 to TRBJ1-1; D is perhaps TRBD1 (6 bases). The CDR3 covers 14 residues. The V end lost 4 bases, the J end lost 2 bases, and 11 bases lay between the germline ends. Germline V CDR1 and CDR2: SGHVS, FQNEAQ. The CDR3 region has the DNA TGTGCCAGCAGCTCCGGACAGCCAAACACTGAAGCTTTCTTT. Translation gives CASSSGQPNTEAFF.

This chain connects TRBV9 to TRBJ2-5; weak D call: TRBD2 (5 bases). Germline V gene lookup returns CDR1 SGDLS and CDR2 YYNGEE. Trimming removed 4 bases from V and 1 base from J, with 17 bases in between. This CDR3 contains 16 residues. The CDR3 nucleotides are TGTGCCAGCAGCCCCATGGGTTTTGGACTCCAAGAGACCCAGTACTTC. This codes for CASSPMGFGLQETQYF.

The genes are TRBV25-1 and TRBJ2-1, with 9 bases aligning to TRBD2. The V segment lost 0 bases and the J segment 2 bases; nucleotides outside the gene matches: 2. The CDR3 extends over 16 amino acids. Germline V gives CDR1 MGHDK, CDR2 SYGVNS. The CDR3 loop is CASSEYKRGAYNEQFF. The DNA of the CDR3 is TGTGCCAGCAGTGAATATAAGCGGGGGGCCTACAATGAGCAGTTCTTC.

The rearrangement links TRBV29-1 to TRBJ2-3; 12 bases are a match to TRBD2. Germline trimming cut 2 bases from V and 12 bases from J; bases unmatched to any gene: 3. The germline V gene has CDR1 SQVTM and CDR2 ANQGSEA. This CDR3 spans 12 amino acids. The CDR3 here is CSVERLAGVQYF. In nucleotides, the CDR3 is TGCAGCGTTGAAAGACTAGCGGGAGTTCAGTATTTT.

This clone occurred a few times. The chain couples TRBV5-1 to TRBJ2-5, with 14 bases matching TRBD2. The trim removed 4 bases at V and 3 bases at J, leaving 2 bases unmatched. Germline CDR1 is SGHRS and CDR2 is YFSETQ. The CDR3 spans 15 residues. The chain's CDR3 is CASSPGLAGEETQYF. The CDR3, as DNA: TGCGCCAGCAGCCCGGGACTAGCGGGAGAAGAGACCCAGTACTTC.

This clone was detected once. Written as DNA, the CDR3 is TGTGCCAGCAGCGTAGATCAGGGTTGGGCAGATACGCAGTATTTT. It specifies CASSVDQGWADTQYF. The chain couples TRBV9 to TRBJ2-3, with a possible D match to TRBD1 (5 bases). CDR3 size: 15 residues. Trimming shortened V by 0 bases and J by 4 bases, and 12 bases separated the two germline ends. In germline, CDR1 is SGDLS, CDR2 YYNGEE.

This chain uses TRBV15 with TRBJ2-7, with 10 bases that match TRBD1. Looked up from germline, CDR1 is LNHNV and CDR2 is YYDKDF (reference sequence). This CDR3 has 17 amino acids. Trimming removed 3 bases from V and 2 bases from J; junction bases left unmatched: 10. Written as DNA, the CDR3 is TGTGCCACCAGCAGGGGGCTTTCGGGACAGGGGACCTACGAGCAGTACTTC. Amino acid sequence: CATSRGLSGQGTYEQYF. Variable domain in full (rest from reference TRBV15 and TRBJ2-7): DAMVIQNPRYQVTQFGKPVTLSCSQTLNHNVMYWYQQKSSQAPKLLFHYYDKDFNNEADTPDNFQSRRPNTSFCFLDIRSPGLGDTAMYLCATSRGLSGQGTYEQYFGPGTRLTVT.

The J gene is TRBJ1-6, the V gene TRBV28; no firm D call. This CDR3 has 12 amino acids. V lost 5 bases to trimming and J lost 14 bases, with 13 bases between them. From germline, CDR1 is MDHEN and CDR2 SYDVKM. CDR3 bases: TGTGCCAGCAGTGCCCGGTGGTTCACCCTCCACTTT. Translated: CASSARWFTLHF.